These T cell receptor beta chains were read from a single sample in a study of identical twins. TCRdb reprocessed the 5' RACE reads with MiXCR, giving one entry per CDR3 protein. The sample lists 350,000 to 450,000 distinct CDR3 sequences; roughly 18% were seen once. What was sequenced was naive T cells sorted from blood. Receptors were obtained from a man aged 50-59 years in good health. CDR3s include the opening cysteine and the closing phenylalanine or tryptophan. The D gene is left open where the match is weak. Where a row states a size, it is once, few, many or the class of an expanded clone; other rows omit it.

v_gene	j_gene	abundance	d_gene	len	CDR3aa	CDR3nt
TRBV28	TRBJ2-1	-	TRBD1	17	CASSPRGGDRNINEQFF	TGTGCCAGCAGTCCGCGAGGAGGGGACAGGAACATCAATGAGCAGTTCTTC
TRBV5-1	TRBJ2-3	-	-	16	CASSLDVRSSTDTQYF	TGCGCCAGCAGCTTGGATGTCCGATCTAGCACAGATACGCAGTATTTT
TRBV12-3/TRBV12-4	TRBJ2-1	-	TRBD1	14	CASSYYRGIDEQFF	TGTGCCAGCAGTTACTACAGGGGCATAGATGAGCAGTTCTTC
TRBV5-1	TRBJ2-3	-	-	18	CASTLRATWRGPTDTQYF	TGCGCCAGCACCCTGAGAGCGACTTGGCGGGGCCCCACAGATACGCAGTATTTT
TRBV7-2	TRBJ2-1	few	TRBD2	16	CASSLLSLAGGREQFF	TGTGCCAGCAGCTTATTATCACTAGCGGGGGGGCGAGAGCAGTTCTTC
TRBV9	TRBJ1-2	many	-	12	CASSVAGGGYTF	TGTGCCAGCAGCGTAGCAGGTGGTGGCTACACCTTC
TRBV12-3/TRBV12-4	TRBJ2-5	many	TRBD2	19	CASRGTTIGGRLWPETQYF	TGTGCCAGCAGGGGGACTACTATCGGAGGGAGACTTTGGCCCGAGACCCAGTACTTC
TRBV28	TRBJ1-5	many	-	13	CASSLTANQPQHF	TGTGCCAGCAGTTTGACAGCCAATCAGCCCCAGCATTTT
TRBV28	TRBJ1-6	few	-	13	CASSPSLNSPLHF	TGTGCCAGCAGTCCCTCTCTTAATTCACCCCTCCACTTT
TRBV12-3/TRBV12-4	TRBJ2-5	few	TRBD1	14	CASSFGQGRETQYF	TGTGCCAGCAGTTTCGGACAGGGGAGGGAGACCCAGTACTTC
TRBV20-1	TRBJ2-3	-	TRBD1	16	CSATNPEQGVTDTQYF	TGCAGTGCTACTAACCCTGAGCAGGGGGTCACAGATACGCAGTATTTT
TRBV11-1	TRBJ2-3	-	-	18	CASSLGRLGLSMTDTQYF	TGTGCCAGCAGCTTAGGGAGACTAGGCCTGTCCATGACGGATACGCAGTATTTT
TRBV24-1	TRBJ2-1	few	TRBD1	16	CATSDPQGSSYNEQFF	TGTGCCACCAGTGATCCACAGGGGAGCTCCTACAATGAGCAGTTCTTC
TRBV5-1	TRBJ1-2	-	TRBD1	15	CASSVSSTGENGYTF	TGCGCCAGCAGCGTAAGTTCGACAGGGGAGAATGGCTACACCTTC
TRBV29-1	TRBJ2-7	-	-	11	CSVVANYEQYF	TGCAGCGTTGTGGCCAATTACGAGCAGTACTTC
TRBV28	TRBJ2-7	few	-	14	CASSFGDRSYEQYF	TGTGCCAGCAGTTTTGGGGACCGCTCCTACGAGCAGTACTTC
TRBV6-2/TRBV6-3	TRBJ2-1	few	-	15	CASSYSYGVYNEQFF	TGTGCCAGCAGTTACTCGTACGGGGTATACAATGAGCAGTTCTTC
TRBV11-2	TRBJ2-6	few	TRBD1	19	CASSHPIGQGRSGANVLTF	TGTGCCAGCAGCCACCCGATTGGACAGGGGAGGTCTGGGGCCAACGTCCTGACTTTC
TRBV20-1	TRBJ2-1	-	TRBD2	14	CSANLGTRLNEQFF	TGCAGTGCTAACCTTGGGACTAGACTCAATGAGCAGTTCTTC
TRBV10-1	TRBJ2-7	-	-	12	CASSEAYYEQYF	TGCGCCAGCAGTGAGGCCTACTACGAGCAGTACTTC
TRBV12-5	TRBJ1-3	-	-	14	CASGLGGRGNTIYF	TGTGCTAGTGGTTTGGGCGGGCGTGGAAACACCATATATTTT
TRBV28	TRBJ2-7	once	-	14	CASSFSTAGGEQYF	TGTGCCAGCAGTTTTAGTACAGCCGGAGGCGAGCAGTACTTC
TRBV10-3	TRBJ2-1	-	-	14	CAISVRGAYNEQFF	TGTGCCATCAGTGTCCGGGGAGCCTACAATGAGCAGTTCTTC
TRBV7-2	TRBJ1-5	many	-	11	CASSLGVSQHF	TGTGCCAGCAGCCTCGGGGTGTCCCAGCATTTT
TRBV10-1	TRBJ2-7	few	TRBD2	13	CASSPGGPREQYF	TGCGCCAGCAGTCCGGGGGGGCCCAGGGAGCAGTACTTC
TRBV7-3	TRBJ2-1	-	TRBD2	16	CASSSGLAGAYNEQFF	TGTGCCAGCAGCTCGGGACTAGCGGGGGCCTACAATGAGCAGTTCTTC
TRBV20-1	TRBJ2-1	-	-	12	CSARTTYNEQFF	TGCAGTGCTCGGACTACATACAATGAGCAGTTCTTC
TRBV7-3	TRBJ2-3	-	-	15	CASSPRRAQTDTQYF	TGTGCCAGCAGCCCGCGGAGGGCCCAGACAGATACGCAGTATTTT
TRBV5-1	TRBJ1-1	-	-	15	CASSLDAGSGTEAFF	TGCGCCAGCAGCTTGGATGCGGGAAGTGGGACTGAAGCTTTCTTT
TRBV29-1	TRBJ2-1	many	TRBD2	14	CSVTRTSGSNEQFF	TGCAGCGTCACCCGGACTAGCGGGAGTAATGAGCAGTTCTTC
TRBV29-1	TRBJ2-3	few	-	15	CSHSRTSSSTDTQYF	TGCAGCCACTCCCGGACGTCTTCTAGCACAGATACGCAGTATTTT
TRBV18	TRBJ2-1	-	-	14	CASFLIGVYNEQFF	TGTGCCAGCTTCCTGATAGGAGTTTACAATGAGCAGTTCTTC
TRBV9	TRBJ2-2	-	TRBD2	14	CASSVGLAAGELFF	TGTGCCAGCAGCGTAGGCCTAGCGGCCGGGGAGCTGTTTTTT
TRBV5-1	TRBJ2-1	few	-	16	CASRGGPGGPYNEQFF	TGCGCCAGCCGAGGGGGCCCGGGAGGGCCCTACAATGAGCAGTTCTTC
TRBV20-1	TRBJ2-3	-	TRBD2	19	CSGLGPELAGGASTDTQYF	TGCAGTGGGTTGGGTCCCGAACTAGCGGGAGGGGCTAGCACAGATACGCAGTATTTT
TRBV6-2/TRBV6-3	TRBJ2-5	-	TRBD2	16	CASSYSPGSGRETQYF	TGTGCCAGCAGTTACAGTCCGGGCAGCGGGAGAGAGACCCAGTACTTC
TRBV5-1	TRBJ2-3	few	TRBD2	17	CASSLASTSGRTDTQYF	TGCGCCAGCAGCTTGGCCTCGACTAGCGGGCGCACAGATACGCAGTATTTT
TRBV6-5	TRBJ2-2	-	-	16	CASSFRGEVNTGELFF	TGTGCCAGCAGTTTTCGTGGAGAGGTAAACACCGGGGAGCTGTTTTTT
TRBV11-2	TRBJ2-1	-	-	14	CASIPSPSYNEQFF	TGTGCCAGCATCCCTTCCCCATCCTACAATGAGCAGTTCTTC
TRBV10-3	TRBJ2-3	-	TRBD1	17	CAISESSGTASTDTQYF	TGTGCCATCAGTGAGTCGTCGGGGACAGCTAGCACAGATACGCAGTATTTT